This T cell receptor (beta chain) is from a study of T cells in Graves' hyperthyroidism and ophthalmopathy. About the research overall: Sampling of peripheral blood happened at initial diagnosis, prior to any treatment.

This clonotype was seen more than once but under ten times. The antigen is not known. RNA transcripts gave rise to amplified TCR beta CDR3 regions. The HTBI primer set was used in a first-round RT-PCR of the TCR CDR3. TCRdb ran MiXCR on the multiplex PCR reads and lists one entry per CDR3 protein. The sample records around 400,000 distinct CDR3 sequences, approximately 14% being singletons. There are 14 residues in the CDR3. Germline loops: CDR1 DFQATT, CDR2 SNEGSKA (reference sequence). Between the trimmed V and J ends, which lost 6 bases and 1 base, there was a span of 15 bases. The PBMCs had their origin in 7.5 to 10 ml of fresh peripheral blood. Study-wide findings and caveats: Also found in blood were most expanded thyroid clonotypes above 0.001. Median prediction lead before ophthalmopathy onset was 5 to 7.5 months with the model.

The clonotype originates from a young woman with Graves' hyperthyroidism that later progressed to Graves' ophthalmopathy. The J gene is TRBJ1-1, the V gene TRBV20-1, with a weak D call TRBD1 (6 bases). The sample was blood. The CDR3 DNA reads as TGCAGTGCCCCTCAGCGGGGGGCGAACACTGAAGCTTTCTTT. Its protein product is CSAPQRGANTEAFF.